The rows below give T cell receptor beta chains drawn from one sample of a study of OX40 agonist ivuxolimab in advanced cancers. Clones were sequenced by immunoSEQ multiplex PCR, and TCRdb holds only the in-frame ones, with some missing. The sample carries about 73,000 clones, around 84% recorded once. The starting material was CD4+ or CD8+ T cells sorted from blood, obtained in a trial of the OX40 agonist ivuxolimab. These TCRs come from an adult with an advanced solid tumor such as melanoma, head and neck, liver or kidney cancer. The CDR3 runs from the conserved cysteine through the conserved F or W. Fields, in order: D gene, V gene, clone size, J gene, CDR3 protein, CDR3 DNA. A D gene is named only where the DNA matches it firmly. The size entry is marked missing in some rows and otherwise reads once, few, many or a size class.

>NA|TRBV5-4|NA|TRBJ1-1
CASSLPQGPYTEAFF
TGTGCCAGCAGCCTCCCACAGGGCCCATACACTGAAGCTTTCTTT
>NA|TRBV2|NA|TRBJ1-1
CASSEGVRRTFF
TGTGCCAGCAGTGAGGGGGTAAGGAGAACTTTCTTT
>NA|TRBV5-4|NA|TRBJ2-7
CASSFGGRYEQYF
TGTGCCAGCAGCTTCGGGGGGCGATACGAGCAGTACTTC
>TRBD2|TRBV5-1|NA|TRBJ2-1
CASSSGTSPNNEQFF
TGCGCCAGCAGCTCCGGGACTAGCCCCAACAATGAGCAGTTCTTC
>NA|TRBV30|NA|TRBJ1-6
CAWSIEPPRNPWGSPLHF
TGTGCCTGGAGTATCGAGCCCCCCAGAAACCCTTGGGGGTCACCCCTCCACTTT
>NA|TRBV7-3|NA|TRBJ2-1
CASSESRTHDKFF
TGTGCCAGCAGCGAGAGCAGGACCCATGACAAGTTCTTC
>TRBD1|TRBV27|NA|TRBJ2-1
CASSLSDRGGEQFF
TGTGCCAGCAGTTTATCGGACAGGGGTGGTGAGCAGTTCTTC
>NA|TRBV19|NA|TRBJ2-7
CASSIAGRYPYEQYF
TGTGCCAGTAGTATAGCCGGCCGCTATCCCTACGAGCAGTACTTC
>TRBD1|TRBV7-9|NA|TRBJ1-2
CASSFPGQGANGYTF
TGTGCCAGCAGCTTTCCGGGACAGGGGGCGAATGGCTACACCTTC
>NA|TRBV5-1|NA|TRBJ2-4
CASSLGRTASENIQYF
TGCGCCAGCAGCTTGGGGCGGACAGCGTCCGAAAACATTCAGTACTTC
>NA|TRBV15|NA|TRBJ1-4
CATSTRLATNEKLFF
TGTGCCACCAGCACACGCCTTGCAACTAATGAAAAACTGTTTTTT
>TRBD1|TRBV6-5|few|TRBJ1-5
CASSYGRGGNQPQHF
TGTGCCAGCAGTTACGGCAGGGGGGGCAATCAGCCCCAGCATTTT
>NA|TRBV27|NA|TRBJ1-1
CASNPGTTSLGAEAFF
TGTGCCAGCAACCCTGGAACAACCAGTCTCGGGGCTGAAGCTTTCTTT
>TRBD1|TRBV5-1|NA|TRBJ1-1
CASSLGSLYRGPNTEAFF
TGCGCCAGCAGCCTTGGGTCCTTGTACAGGGGGCCCAACACTGAAGCTTTCTTT
>TRBD2|TRBV7-9|NA|TRBJ2-2
CASSPGTSGGYGGELFF
TGTGCCAGCAGCCCCGGGACTAGCGGGGGGTACGGCGGGGAGCTGTTTTTT
>NA|TRBV7-9|NA|TRBJ2-1
CASSYPFGGVNNEQFF
TGTGCCAGCAGCTACCCCTTTGGCGGGGTTAACAATGAGCAGTTCTTC
>TRBD1|TRBV6-6|NA|TRBJ2-3
CASSTTTGQDTDTQYF
TGTGCCAGCAGTACAACAACGGGACAGGACACAGATACGCAGTATTTT
>TRBD1|TRBV5-1|NA|TRBJ2-7
CASSSAGQGADSYEQYF
TGCGCCAGCAGCTCAGCTGGACAGGGGGCCGACTCCTACGAGCAGTACTTC
>NA|TRBV2|NA|TRBJ2-3
CASSEENTQYF
TGTGCCAGCAGTGAAGAGAATACGCAGTATTTT
>NA|TRBV6-5|NA|TRBJ2-7
CASSLEIWRDEQYF
TGTGCCAGCAGTTTGGAGATTTGGAGGGACGAGCAGTACTTC
>TRBD1|TRBV14|NA|TRBJ2-1
CASSQGQGATNEQFF
TGTGCCAGCAGCCAAGGACAGGGGGCGACGAATGAGCAGTTCTTC
>NA|TRBV28|NA|TRBJ2-7
CASSTSYEQYF
TGTGCCAGCAGTACTTCCTACGAGCAGTACTTC
>NA|TRBV7-3|NA|TRBJ2-1
CASSLAEMVGEQFF
TGTGCCAGCAGCTTAGCCGAGATGGTGGGTGAGCAGTTCTTC
>TRBD1|TRBV7-2|medium-sized|TRBJ2-3
CASTGQTTDTQYF
TGTGCCAGCACGGGACAGACCACAGATACGCAGTATTTT
>NA|TRBV19|NA|TRBJ1-5
CASSMGGAAAQPQHF
TGTGCCAGTAGTATGGGGGGGGCGGCCGCTCAGCCCCAGCATTTT
>TRBD1|TRBV7-2|NA|TRBJ2-3
CASSLVGTGGRADTQYF
TGTGCCAGCAGCTTGGTAGGGACAGGGGGCAGGGCAGATACGCAGTATTTT
>TRBD1|TRBV27|NA|TRBJ2-1
CASSLRSDRVRSYNEQFF
TGTGCCAGCAGTTTAAGATCCGACAGGGTCCGGTCCTACAATGAGCAGTTCTTC
>NA|TRBV6-5|once|TRBJ2-7
CATLSGWGGQYF
TGTGCCACACTTTCCGGATGGGGTGGGCAGTACTTC
>NA|TRBV7-3|NA|TRBJ2-5
CASSLTNGRGETQYF
TGTGCCAGCAGCTTGACTAACGGACGGGGAGAGACCCAGTACTTC
>NA|TRBV1|NA|TRBJ1-2
CTSSQDGTTYGYTF
TGCACCAGCAGCCAAGACGGGACAACCTATGGCTACACCTTC
>NA|TRBV7-9|NA|TRBJ2-7
CASSSRGRESFNGYEQYF
TGTGCCAGCAGCTCCAGGGGACGGGAGAGCTTTAATGGATACGAGCAGTACTTC
>NA|TRBV5-8|NA|TRBJ1-5
CASSRRQAPGAYSNQPQHF
TGTGCCAGCAGCCGCCGACAGGCCCCAGGAGCCTATAGCAATCAGCCCCAGCATTTT
>TRBD2|TRBV9|NA|TRBJ2-1
CASSVGSGGASDNEQFF
TGTGCCAGCAGCGTTGGTAGCGGGGGGGCCTCCGACAATGAGCAGTTCTTC
>TRBD2|TRBV19|NA|TRBJ2-3
CASSIPPGLRNYDTQYF
TGTGCCAGTAGTATCCCTCCGGGACTACGTAACTACGATACGCAGTATTTT
>NA|TRBV6-1|NA|TRBJ1-2
CAARQAHGYTF
TGTGCCGCCAGACAGGCGCATGGCTACACCTTC
>TRBD2|TRBV9|NA|TRBJ2-6
CASSVASRPGRDYNSGANVLTF
TGTGCCAGCAGCGTAGCATCCCGGCCCGGGCGGGACTACAACTCTGGGGCCAACGTCCTGACTTTC
>NA|TRBV11-3|NA|TRBJ2-1
CASSLQGEYNEQFF
TGTGCCAGCAGCTTACAGGGAGAATACAATGAGCAGTTCTTC
>NA|TRBV28|NA|TRBJ1-5
CASSFVEGGGNQPQHF
TGTGCCAGCAGTTTTGTCGAGGGCGGCGGCAATCAGCCCCAGCATTTT
>TRBD1|TRBV29-1|NA|TRBJ1-1
CSVEKDRVMDTEAFF
TGCAGCGTTGAAAAAGACAGGGTCATGGACACTGAAGCTTTCTTT
>NA|TRBV20-1|NA|TRBJ1-2
CSANLGDGYTF
TGCAGTGCTAATCTAGGAGATGGCTACACCTTC
>TRBD2|TRBV6-1|NA|TRBJ2-7
CASRGLAGGGDEQYF
TGTGCCAGCAGGGGACTAGCGGGAGGCGGGGACGAGCAGTACTTC
>NA|TRBV2|NA|TRBJ1-1
CASSVLQKNTEAFF
TGTGCCAGCAGTGTACTTCAGAAGAACACTGAAGCTTTCTTT
>NA|TRBV5-1|NA|TRBJ2-6
CASSLARGTGANVLTF
TGCGCCAGCAGCTTGGCCCGCGGTACTGGGGCCAACGTCCTGACTTTC
>NA|TRBV4-3|NA|TRBJ1-6
CASSLSTDRNNSPLHF
TGCGCCAGCAGCCTAAGTACTGACAGAAATAATTCACCCCTCCACTTT
>NA|TRBV10-3|NA|TRBJ1-1
CAISESTLSRRDGVNTEAFF
TGTGCCATCAGTGAGTCGACTCTCAGCCGCCGGGACGGAGTTAACACTGAAGCTTTCTTT